This T cell receptor (beta chain) was recorded in a study of control samples from healthy donors and cancer patients. The V end was cut by 5 bases, the J end by 2 bases, with 13 bases between. Germline V gene lookup returns CDR1 KGHSH and CDR2 LQKENI. CDR3 size: 16 residues. Assay used: immunoSEQ multiplex PCR; TCRdb lists only in-frame clones, some missing. Of 100,000 to 150,000 clones listed, around 87% were seen once; the top ten hold more than 6.5%. The sequence derives from a man in his forties in good health. Source material: blood. The rearrangement uses TRBV18 and TRBJ2-6; D gene unclear. This CDR3 is CASSGESAAGANVLTF. The DNA for the CDR3 is TGTGCCAGCTCAGGAGAATCGGCGGCTGGGGCCAACGTCCTGACTTTC.